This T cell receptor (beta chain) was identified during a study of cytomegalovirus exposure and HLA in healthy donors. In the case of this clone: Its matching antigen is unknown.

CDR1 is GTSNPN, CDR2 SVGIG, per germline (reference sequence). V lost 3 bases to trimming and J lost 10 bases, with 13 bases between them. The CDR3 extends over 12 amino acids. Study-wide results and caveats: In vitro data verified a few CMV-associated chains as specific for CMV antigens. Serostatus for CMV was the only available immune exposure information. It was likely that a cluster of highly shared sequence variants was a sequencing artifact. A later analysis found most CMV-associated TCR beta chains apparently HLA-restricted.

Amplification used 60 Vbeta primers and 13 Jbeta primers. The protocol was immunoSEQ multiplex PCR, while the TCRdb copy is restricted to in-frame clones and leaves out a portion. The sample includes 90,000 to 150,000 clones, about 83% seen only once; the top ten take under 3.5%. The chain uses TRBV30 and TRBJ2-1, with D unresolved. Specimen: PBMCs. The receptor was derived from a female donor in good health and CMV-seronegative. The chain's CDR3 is CAWSATSGEQFF. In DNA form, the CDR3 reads TGTGCCTGGAGCGCGACTTCCGGCGAGCAGTTCTTC.